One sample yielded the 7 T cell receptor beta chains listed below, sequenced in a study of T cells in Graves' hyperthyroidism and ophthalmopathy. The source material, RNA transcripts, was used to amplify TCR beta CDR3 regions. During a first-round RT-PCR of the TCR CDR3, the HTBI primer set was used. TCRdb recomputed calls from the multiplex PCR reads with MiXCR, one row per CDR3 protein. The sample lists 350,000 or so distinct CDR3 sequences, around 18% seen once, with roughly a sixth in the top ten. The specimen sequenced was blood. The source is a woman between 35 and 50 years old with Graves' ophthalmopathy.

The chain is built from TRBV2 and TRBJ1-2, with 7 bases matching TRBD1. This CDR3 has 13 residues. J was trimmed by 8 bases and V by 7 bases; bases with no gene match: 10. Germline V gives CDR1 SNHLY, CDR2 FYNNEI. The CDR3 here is CASTHVDRDGYTF. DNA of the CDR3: TGTGCCAGCACCCACGTAGACAGGGACGGCTACACCTTC.

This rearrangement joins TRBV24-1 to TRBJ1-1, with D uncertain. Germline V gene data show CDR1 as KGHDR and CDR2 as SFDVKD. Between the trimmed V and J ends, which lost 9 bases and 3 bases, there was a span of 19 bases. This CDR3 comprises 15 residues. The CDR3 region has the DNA TGTGCCACCCAAGACAAGGACCGCGACGACACTGAAGCTTTCTTT. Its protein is CATQDKDRDDTEAFF.

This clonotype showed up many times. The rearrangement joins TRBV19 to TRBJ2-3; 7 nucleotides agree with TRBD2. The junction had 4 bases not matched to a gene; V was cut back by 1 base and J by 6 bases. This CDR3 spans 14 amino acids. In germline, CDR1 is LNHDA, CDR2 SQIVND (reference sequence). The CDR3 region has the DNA TGTGCCAGTAGTATAGGGGAGGGTAGGGATACGCAGTATTTT. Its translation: CASSIGEGRDTQYF.

CDR3 sequence reads: CASSPEGTGGYGYTF. The CDR3 nucleotides read TGTGCCAGCAGTCCTGAGGGGACAGGGGGCTATGGCTACACCTTC. The chain combines TRBV12-3 or TRBV12-4 with TRBJ1-2; 11 positions match TRBD1. V lost 5 bases, J lost 4 bases, and 6 bases stayed unmatched. The CDR3 contains 15 residues.

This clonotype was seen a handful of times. This CDR3 reads CASRPGTGRTGELFF. CDR3 DNA: TGTGCCAGCAGGCCCGGGACCGGACGCACCGGGGAGCTGTTTTTT. This chain joins TRBV6-2 or TRBV6-3 and TRBJ2-2; D is tentatively TRBD1 or TRBD2 (5 bases each). CDR1 is MNHEY, CDR2 SVGEGT, per germline. Deletions cut 6 bases from V and 4 bases from J, with 15 bases between. The CDR3 extends over 15 amino acids.

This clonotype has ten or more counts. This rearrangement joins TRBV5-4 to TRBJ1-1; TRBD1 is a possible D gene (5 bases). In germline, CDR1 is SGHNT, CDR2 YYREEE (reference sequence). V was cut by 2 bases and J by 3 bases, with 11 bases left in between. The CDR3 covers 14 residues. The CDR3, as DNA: TGTGCCAGCAGCTTCAGGGTCGGGGACACTGAAGCTTTCTTT. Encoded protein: CASSFRVGDTEAFF.

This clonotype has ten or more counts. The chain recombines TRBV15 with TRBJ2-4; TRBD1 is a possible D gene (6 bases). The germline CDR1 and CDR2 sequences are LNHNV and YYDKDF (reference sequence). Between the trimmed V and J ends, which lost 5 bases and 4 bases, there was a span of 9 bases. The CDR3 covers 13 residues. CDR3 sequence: CATSLDRKNIQYF. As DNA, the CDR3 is TGTGCCACCAGCCTCGACAGGAAAAACATTCAGTACTTC.